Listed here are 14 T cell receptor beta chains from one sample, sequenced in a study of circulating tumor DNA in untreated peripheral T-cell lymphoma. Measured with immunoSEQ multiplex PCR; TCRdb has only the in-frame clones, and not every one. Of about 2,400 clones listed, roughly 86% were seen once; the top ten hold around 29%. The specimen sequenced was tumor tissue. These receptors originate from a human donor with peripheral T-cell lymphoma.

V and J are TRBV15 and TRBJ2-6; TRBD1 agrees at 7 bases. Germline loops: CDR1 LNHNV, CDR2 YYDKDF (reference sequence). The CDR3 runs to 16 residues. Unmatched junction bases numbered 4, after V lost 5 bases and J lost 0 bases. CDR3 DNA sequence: TGTGCCACCAGCGCGGACAGGAGCTCTGGGGCCAACGTCCTGACTTTC. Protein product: CATSADRSSGANVLTF.

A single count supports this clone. The CDR3 DNA follows: TGTGCCAGCTCTCTCGGGACTAGCCCCACCGGGGAGCTGTTTTTT. It encodes CASSLGTSPTGELFF. The rearrangement uses TRBV18 and TRBJ2-2, with 9 bases matching TRBD2. The CDR3 is 15 residues long. Germline-derived CDR1 and CDR2 are KGHSH and LQKENI. V gave up 6 bases and J gave up 4 bases; unmatched junction bases: 6. Full variable domain (outside the CDR3, taken from reference TRBV18 and TRBJ2-2): NAGVMQNPRHLVRRRGQEARLRCSPMKGHSHVYWYRQLPEEGLKFMVYLQKENIIDESGMPKERFSAEFPKEGPSILRIQQVVRGDSAAYFCASSLGTSPTGELFFGEGSRLTVL.

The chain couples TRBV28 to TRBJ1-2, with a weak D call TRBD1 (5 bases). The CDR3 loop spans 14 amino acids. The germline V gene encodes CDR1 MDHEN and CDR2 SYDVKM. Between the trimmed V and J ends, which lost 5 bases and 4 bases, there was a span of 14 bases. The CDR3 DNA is TGTGCCAGCAGTGCCCCAGGGTGGTTCTATGGCTACACCTTC. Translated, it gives CASSAPGWFYGYTF.

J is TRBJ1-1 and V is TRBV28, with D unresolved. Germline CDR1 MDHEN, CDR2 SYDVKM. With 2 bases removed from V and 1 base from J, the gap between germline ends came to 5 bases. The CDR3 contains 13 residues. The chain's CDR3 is CASSLTANTEAFF. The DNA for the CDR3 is TGTGCCAGCAGTTTAACAGCGAACACTGAAGCTTTCTTT.

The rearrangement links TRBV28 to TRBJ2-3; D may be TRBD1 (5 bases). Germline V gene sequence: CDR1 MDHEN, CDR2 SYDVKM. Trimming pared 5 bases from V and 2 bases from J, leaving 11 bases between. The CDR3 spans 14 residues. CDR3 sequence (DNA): TGTGCCAGCAGTCCGATAGGGGTCACAGATACGCAGTATTTT. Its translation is CASSPIGVTDTQYF.

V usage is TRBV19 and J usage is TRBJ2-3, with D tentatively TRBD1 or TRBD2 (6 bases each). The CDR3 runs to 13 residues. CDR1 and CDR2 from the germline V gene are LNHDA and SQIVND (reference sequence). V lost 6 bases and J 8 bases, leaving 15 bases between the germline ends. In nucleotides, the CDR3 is TGTGCCAGTAGCGTCGGGGGACAAGGTACGCAGTATTTT. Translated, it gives CASSVGGQGTQYF.

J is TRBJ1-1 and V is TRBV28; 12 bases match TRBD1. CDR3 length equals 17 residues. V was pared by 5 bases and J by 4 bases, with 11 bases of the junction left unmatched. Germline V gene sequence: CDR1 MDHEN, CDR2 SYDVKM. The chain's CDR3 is CASSARDRGPLGTEAFF. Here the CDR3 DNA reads TGTGCCAGCAGTGCCCGGGACAGGGGGCCTCTGGGCACTGAAGCTTTCTTT.

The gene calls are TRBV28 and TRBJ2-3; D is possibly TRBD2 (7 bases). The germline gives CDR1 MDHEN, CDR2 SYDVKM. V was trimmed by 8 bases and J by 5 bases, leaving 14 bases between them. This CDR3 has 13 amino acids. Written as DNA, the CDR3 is TGTGCCAGCGGGCGGGGGCTTTTAGATACGCAGTATTTT. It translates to CASGRGLLDTQYF.

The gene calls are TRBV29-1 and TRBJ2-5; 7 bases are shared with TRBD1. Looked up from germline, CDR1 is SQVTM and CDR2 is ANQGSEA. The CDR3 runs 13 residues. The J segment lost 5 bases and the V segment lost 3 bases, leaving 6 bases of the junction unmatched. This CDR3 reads CSVEVGGAETQYF. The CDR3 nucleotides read TGCAGCGTTGAGGTAGGGGGCGCGGAGACCCAGTACTTC. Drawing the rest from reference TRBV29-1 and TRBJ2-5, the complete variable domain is SAVISQKPSRDICQRGTSLTIQCQVDSQVTMMFWYRQQPGQSLTLIATANQGSEATYESGFVIDKFPISRPNLTFSTLTVSNMSPEDSSIYLCSVEVGGAETQYFGPGTRLLVL.

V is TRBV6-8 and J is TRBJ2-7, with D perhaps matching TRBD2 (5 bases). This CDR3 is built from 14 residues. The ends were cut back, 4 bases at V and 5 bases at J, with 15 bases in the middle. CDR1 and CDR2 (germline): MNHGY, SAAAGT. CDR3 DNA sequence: TGTGCCAGCAGTTTAAGTGGGAGTGTCCACGAGCAGTACTTC. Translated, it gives CASSLSGSVHEQYF.

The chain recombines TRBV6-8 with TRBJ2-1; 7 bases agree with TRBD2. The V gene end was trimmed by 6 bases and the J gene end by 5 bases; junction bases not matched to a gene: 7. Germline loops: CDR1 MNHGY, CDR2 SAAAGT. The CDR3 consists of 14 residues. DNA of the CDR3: TGTGCCAGCAGAGCGGGACCGGAAAACAATGAGCAGTTCTTC. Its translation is CASRAGPENNEQFF.

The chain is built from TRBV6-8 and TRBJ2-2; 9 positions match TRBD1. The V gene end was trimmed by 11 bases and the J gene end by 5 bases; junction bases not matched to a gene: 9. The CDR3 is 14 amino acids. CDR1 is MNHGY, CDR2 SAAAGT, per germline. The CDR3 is CAGTDRGGTGELFF. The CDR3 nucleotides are TGTGCCGGAACTGACAGGGGGGGTACCGGGGAGCTGTTTTTT.

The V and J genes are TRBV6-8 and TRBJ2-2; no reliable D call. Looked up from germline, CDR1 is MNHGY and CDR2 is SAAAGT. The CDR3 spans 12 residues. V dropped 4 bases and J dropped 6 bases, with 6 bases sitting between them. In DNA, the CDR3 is TGTGCCAGCAGTTCCTTGTCCGGGGAGCTGTTTTTT. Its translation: CASSSLSGELFF.

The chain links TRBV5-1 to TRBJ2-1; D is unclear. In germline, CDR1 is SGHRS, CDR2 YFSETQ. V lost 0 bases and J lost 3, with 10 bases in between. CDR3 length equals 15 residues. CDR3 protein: CASSLASTLYNEQFF. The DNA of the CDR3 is TGCGCCAGCAGCTTGGCCAGTACACTCTACAATGAGCAGTTCTTC.